The 15 T cell receptor beta chains reported below all come from one sample, sequenced in a study of robustness of blood B and T cell sequencing. The cDNA carried a universal priming site added by a 5' template-switch oligo. Each cDNA molecule was tagged by a 12-nucleotide random UMI. From the PCR reads, TCRdb called clonotypes with MiXCR, one entry per CDR3 protein. The table has about 1,300 distinct CDR3 sequences, about two thirds seen once; the top ten hold roughly 41%. Instead of genomic DNA, mRNA was used to measure TCR beta repertoires. The source material was peripheral blood. All receptors derive from a human donor in good health.

The rearrangement joins TRBV29-1 to TRBJ1-1; perhaps TRBD1 as D (5 bases). Per the germline V gene, CDR1 is SQVTM and CDR2 is ANQGSEA. The CDR3 contains 12 residues. Trimming left V 4 bases short and J 0 bases short, with 6 bases between. DNA of the CDR3: TGCAGCGTTGCAGGGCTGAACACTGAAGCTTTCTTT. It encodes CSVAGLNTEAFF.

The rearrangement joins TRBV18 to TRBJ1-1; D unclear. The CDR3 has 13 amino acids. Trimming stripped 5 bases from V and 1 base from J, with 8 bases between. The germline CDR1 and CDR2 sequences are KGHSH and LQKENI. CDR3 protein: CASSKSSNTEAFF. For the CDR3, the DNA is TGTGCCAGCTCAAAATCTTCGAACACTGAAGCTTTCTTT.

This chain uses TRBV15 with TRBJ2-1; 8 bases are a match to TRBD1. Germline lookup yields CDR1 LNHNV and CDR2 YYDKDF (reference sequence). With V trimmed by 0 bases and J by 8 bases, 12 bases remained unmatched. The CDR3 length is 17 residues. This chain's CDR3 is CATSRDLGTGGSDEQFF. The DNA of the CDR3 is TGTGCCACCAGCAGAGATCTGGGAACAGGGGGGTCTGATGAGCAGTTCTTC.

The chain employs TRBV5-6 and TRBJ2-3; D might be TRBD1 (6 bases). Per the germline V gene, CDR1 is SGHDT and CDR2 is YYEEEE. Trimming took 2 bases from V and 2 from J, leaving 12 bases between them. The CDR3 totals 15 residues. The CDR3 region is CASSFTQGPTDTQYF. DNA for the CDR3: TGTGCCAGCAGCTTTACTCAGGGGCCCACAGATACGCAGTATTTT. Supplemented by reference TRBV5-6 and TRBJ2-3, the full variable domain reads DAGVTQSPTHLIKTRGQQVTLRCSPKSGHDTVSWYQQALGQGPQFIFQYYEEEERQRGNFPDRFSGHQFPNYSSELNVNALLLGDSALYLCASSFTQGPTDTQYFGPGTRLTVL.

V usage is TRBV7-9 and J usage is TRBJ2-3; TRBD2 might be the D (6 bases). Germline CDR1 SEHNR, CDR2 FQNEAQ (reference sequence). This CDR3 has 15 residues. Trimming removed 5 bases at V and 2 bases at J, with 14 bases between. CDR3 amino acids: CASSPREANTDTQYF. Here the CDR3 DNA reads TGTGCCAGCAGCCCCAGGGAGGCCAACACAGATACGCAGTATTTT.

The table lists this clonotype with a count of one. This chain joins TRBV20-1 and TRBJ1-2; 8 nucleotides match TRBD1. The junction had 15 bases not matched to a gene; V was cut back by 5 bases and J by 7 bases. Germline V lookup: CDR1 DFQATT, CDR2 SNEGSKA (reference sequence). CDR3 length: 15 amino acids. CDR3 coding DNA: TGCAGTGCTGGGTCCCAGGGGGCCCCCAGTGGTGGCTACACCTTC. Its translation: CSAGSQGAPSGGYTF.

This clonotype came up once. The CDR3 nucleotides are TGTGCCAGCAGCTCCAACCTCTATGGCTACACCTTC. Translated, it gives CASSSNLYGYTF. The chain joins TRBV7-8 to TRBJ1-2; D is uncertain. Looked up from germline, CDR1 is SGHVS and CDR2 is FQNEAQ. CDR3 length: 12 amino acids. The V end lost 4 bases, the J end lost 4 bases, and 7 bases lay between the germline ends.

This clonotype was seen a handful of times. The chain has TRBV5-6 and TRBJ1-1, with D uncertain. Trimming removed 2 bases at V and 2 bases at J, with 10 bases between. The CDR3 is made up of 14 amino acids. From germline, CDR1 is SGHDT and CDR2 YYEEEE. The CDR3, as DNA: TGTGCCAGCAGCTTCAGTGCATCCAACACTGAAGCTTTCTTT. Protein product: CASSFSASNTEAFF. Full variable domain (missing parts from reference TRBV5-6 and TRBJ1-1): DAGVTQSPTHLIKTRGQQVTLRCSPKSGHDTVSWYQQALGQGPQFIFQYYEEEERQRGNFPDRFSGHQFPNYSSELNVNALLLGDSALYLCASSFSASNTEAFFGQGTRLTVV.

The chain has TRBV7-6 and TRBJ2-6, with unresolved D. This CDR3 has 15 residues. Trimming shortened V by 2 bases and J by 0 bases, and 5 bases separated the two germline ends. Germline lookup yields CDR1 SGHVS and CDR2 FNYEAQ. The CDR3 nucleotides are TGTGCCAGCAGCTTATCGGCCTCTGGGGCCAACGTCCTGACTTTC. It is translated as CASSLSASGANVLTF.

The V and J genes are TRBV10-1 and TRBJ2-6, with 7 bases fitting TRBD2. CDR1 and CDR2 from the germline V gene are WNHNN and SYGVQD (reference sequence). J lost 2 bases, V lost 4 bases, and 2 bases had no gene match. This CDR3 spans 15 amino acids. The CDR3 DNA sequence: TGCGCCAGCAGTGCGGGGGGTACTGGGGCCAACGTCCTGACTTTC. Encoded protein: CASSAGGTGANVLTF.

The chain joins TRBV7-9 to TRBJ2-7; the match to TRBD2 covers 7 bases. The V gene end was trimmed by 2 bases and the J gene end by 5 bases; junction bases not matched to a gene: 6. Germline lookup yields CDR1 SEHNR and CDR2 FQNEAQ (reference sequence). The CDR3 contains 14 residues. The CDR3 sequence: CASSLRGAGDEQYF. In DNA, the CDR3 is TGTGCCAGCAGCTTACGAGGGGCGGGGGACGAGCAGTACTTC.

The gene calls are TRBV13 and TRBJ2-7; D gene unclear. Trimming removed 9 bases at V and 0 bases at J, with 12 bases between. The CDR3 extends over 13 amino acids. CDR1 and CDR2 from the germline V gene are PRHDT and FYEKMQ (reference sequence). The CDR3: CASQTRDSYEQYF. The DNA for the CDR3 is TGTGCCAGTCAGACAAGGGACTCCTACGAGCAGTACTTC. Combining the CDR3 with reference TRBV13 and TRBJ2-7 gives the whole variable domain AAGVIQSPRHLIKEKRETATLKCYPIPRHDTVYWYQQGPGQDPQFLISFYEKMQSDKGSIPDRFSAQQFSDYHSELNMSSLELGDSALYFCASQTRDSYEQYFGPGTRLTVT.

The V and J genes are TRBV29-1 and TRBJ2-2; 8 positions agree with TRBD1. V was pared by 7 bases and J by 4 bases, with 8 bases of the junction left unmatched. From germline, CDR1 is SQVTM and CDR2 ANQGSEA. CDR3 length equals 14 residues. The DNA of the CDR3 is TGCAGCGCCCCTAAGGGGACAGGCACCGGGGAGCTGTTTTTT. Translated: CSAPKGTGTGELFF.

The rearrangement links TRBV5-7 to TRBJ1-2; D uncertain. Being an ORF, TRBV5-7 has a function that is uncertain. V dropped 4 bases and J dropped 6 bases, with 19 bases sitting between them. The CDR3 consists of 15 residues. The CDR3 DNA follows: TGTGCCAGCAGCCCTTTCTGGCCGGGGAGACATGGCTACACCTTC. It yields the protein CASSPFWPGRHGYTF.

The V call is TRBV5-6, the J call TRBJ2-5; D remains ambiguous. CDR1 and CDR2 (germline): SGHDT, YYEEEE. The CDR3 consists of 13 residues. The V and J ends lost 7 bases and 1 base respectively, with 11 bases between them. CDR3 region: CASWAQSQETQYF. The CDR3 DNA follows: TGTGCCAGCTGGGCCCAGTCCCAAGAGACCCAGTACTTC. The complete variable domain, with remaining parts taken from reference TRBV5-6 and TRBJ2-5, reads DAGVTQSPTHLIKTRGQQVTLRCSPKSGHDTVSWYQQALGQGPQFIFQYYEEEERQRGNFPDRFSGHQFPNYSSELNVNALLLGDSALYLCASWAQSQETQYFGPGTRLLVL.